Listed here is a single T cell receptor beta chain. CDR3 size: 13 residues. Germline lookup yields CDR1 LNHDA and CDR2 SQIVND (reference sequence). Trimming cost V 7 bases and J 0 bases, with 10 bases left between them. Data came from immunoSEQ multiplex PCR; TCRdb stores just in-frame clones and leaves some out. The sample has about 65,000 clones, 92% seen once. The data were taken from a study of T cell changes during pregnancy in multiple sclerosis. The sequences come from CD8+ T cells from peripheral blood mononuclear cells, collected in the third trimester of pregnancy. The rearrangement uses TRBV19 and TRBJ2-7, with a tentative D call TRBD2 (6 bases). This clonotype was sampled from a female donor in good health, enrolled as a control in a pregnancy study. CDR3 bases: TGTGCCAGTACCGGCGGGGTCTCCTACGAGCAGTACTTC. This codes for CASTGGVSYEQYF.